This passage covers 21 T cell receptor beta chains from one sample sequenced in a study of PD-1 blockade in classical Hodgkin lymphoma. Sequenced by immunoSEQ multiplex PCR; TCRdb stores in-frame clones only, minus some. The sample holds roughly 96,000 clones, approximately 92% seen once. Each and every patient relapsed after autologous stem cell transplantation, and patients got differing brentuximab vedotin exposure. Here the sequenced sample was peripheral blood mononuclear cells (PBMCs), taken before the second cycle of nivolumab. Receptors originate from a human donor with classical Hodgkin lymphoma.

The V call is TRBV5-1, the J call TRBJ2-5; no clear D. There are 10 residues in the CDR3. Germline V lookup: CDR1 SGHRS, CDR2 YFSETQ. V was shortened by 5 bases and J by 4 bases, with 3 bases between the two germline ends. The CDR3 spells CASRGETQYF. In nucleotides, the CDR3 is TGCGCCAGCAGAGGAGAGACCCAGTACTTC.

The rearrangement uses TRBV28 and TRBJ1-6; D is uncertain. V was shortened by 9 bases and J by 11 bases, with 20 bases between the two germline ends. Germline V lookup: CDR1 MDHEN, CDR2 SYDVKM. The CDR3 totals 14 residues. The CDR3, as DNA: TGTGCCAGTACGAACGGCGACCGAAATCCACCCCTCCACTTT. It yields the protein CASTNGDRNPPLHF. Filled out from reference TRBV28 and TRBJ1-6, the complete variable domain reads DVKVTQSSRYLVKRTGEKVFLECVQDMDHENMFWYRQDPGLGLRLIYFSYDVKMKEKGDIPEGYSVSREKKERFSLILESASTNQTSMYLCASTNGDRNPPLHFGNGTRLTVT.

This chain joins TRBV7-2 and TRBJ2-5, with 10 nucleotides matching TRBD2. This CDR3 region has 15 residues. Germline CDR1 is SGHTA and CDR2 is FQGNSA. The V segment lost 5 bases and the J segment 2 bases; nucleotides outside the gene matches: 5. The CDR3 DNA reads as TGTGCCAGCAGCCCAACTAGCGGGATACAAGAGACCCAGTACTTC. It encodes CASSPTSGIQETQYF. The full variable domain, in which reference TRBV7-2 and TRBJ2-5 provide the parts outside the CDR3, is GAGVSQSPSNKVTEKGKDVELRCDPISGHTALYWYRQSLGQGLEFLIYFQGNSAPDKSGLPSDRFSAERTGGSVSTLTIQRTQQEDSAVYLCASSPTSGIQETQYFGPGTRLLVL.

The chain links TRBV18 to TRBJ2-3; D perhaps matches TRBD2 (5 bases). The ends were cut back, 3 bases at V and 3 bases at J, with 13 bases in the middle. This CDR3 is 15 amino acids long. CDR1 and CDR2 (germline): KGHSH, LQKENI. CDR3 sequence reads: CASSPRVGETDTQYF. The CDR3 DNA follows: TGTGCCAGCTCACCCCGGGTCGGGGAGACAGATACGCAGTATTTT. Based on the CDR3 plus reference TRBV18 and TRBJ2-3, the full variable domain is NAGVMQNPRHLVRRRGQEARLRCSPMKGHSHVYWYRQLPEEGLKFMVYLQKENIIDESGMPKERFSAEFPKEGPSILRIQQVVRGDSAAYFCASSPRVGETDTQYFGPGTRLTVL.

The rearrangement joins TRBV2 to TRBJ2-3; D is uncertain. CDR1 is SNHLY, CDR2 FYNNEI, per germline. Trimming shortened V by 4 bases and J by 0 bases, and 14 bases separated the two germline ends. The length of the CDR3 is 16 residues. The CDR3 sequence is CASSVLADKSTDTQYF. DNA for the CDR3: TGTGCCAGCAGTGTCCTGGCAGACAAAAGCACAGATACGCAGTATTTT.

This chain uses TRBV7-6 with TRBJ1-4; D possibly corresponds to TRBD1 (6 bases). Looked up from germline, CDR1 is SGHVS and CDR2 is FNYEAQ. V was trimmed by 5 bases and J by 8 bases, leaving 18 bases between them. This CDR3 is 15 amino acids long. Here the CDR3 DNA reads TGTGCCAGCAGCGCAGGGGCCTACGGGAACGAAAAACTGTTTTTT. It encodes CASSAGAYGNEKLFF. Full variable domain (remainder filled in from reference TRBV7-6 and TRBJ1-4): GAGVSQSPRYKVTKRGQDVALRCDPISGHVSLYWYRQALGQGPEFLTYFNYEAQQDKSGLPNDRFSAERPEGSISTLTIQRTEQRDSAMYRCASSAGAYGNEKLFFGSGTQLSVL.

The chain has TRBV11-2 and TRBJ1-3; D gene unclear. With 3 bases removed from V and 1 base from J, the gap between germline ends came to 4 bases. CDR3 size: 13 residues. CDR1 SGHAT and CDR2 FQNNGV come from the germline V gene. CDR3 bases: TGTGCCAGCAGCTTCAGTTCTGGAAACACCATATATTTT. Protein product: CASSFSSGNTIYF.

This clone was seen once. The chain couples TRBV7-9 to TRBJ1-1; D unresolved. The CDR3 has 14 amino acids. Trimming shortened V by 2 bases and J by 4 bases, and 11 bases separated the two germline ends. CDR1 and CDR2 (germline): SEHNR, FQNEAQ (reference sequence). CDR3 amino acids: CASSLHFTFTEAFF. In DNA form, the CDR3 reads TGTGCCAGCAGCTTACATTTCACGTTCACTGAAGCTTTCTTT. Complete variable domain (other parts from reference TRBV7-9 and TRBJ1-1): DTGVSQNPRHKITKRGQNVTFRCDPISEHNRLYWYRQTLGQGPEFLTYFQNEAQLEKSRLLSDRFSAERPKGSFSTLEIQRTEQGDSAMYLCASSLHFTFTEAFFGQGTRLTVV.

For the CDR3, the DNA is TGTGCCAGCAGTTCCGGGACAGGTATGGAAAATGAGCAGTTCTTC. It specifies CASSSGTGMENEQFF. The chain carries TRBV2 and TRBJ2-1, with 8 bases fitting TRBD1. V lost 5 bases and J lost 7; bases outside the gene matches: 10. CDR1 and CDR2 from the germline V gene are SNHLY and FYNNEI. This CDR3 region has 15 residues.

The chain is built from TRBV7-9 and TRBJ2-3; no reliable D call. Trimming stripped 6 bases from V and 2 bases from J, with 3 bases between. Germline values: CDR1 SEHNR, CDR2 FQNEAQ (reference sequence). This CDR3 is 11 amino acids long. In nucleotides, the CDR3 is TGTGCCAGCAGTGTCACAGATACGCAGTATTTT. Translating gives CASSVTDTQYF.

This chain connects TRBV23-1 to TRBJ2-1, with 12 positions matching TRBD2. TRBV23-1 is annotated as an ORF whose role is uncertain. The CDR3 runs to 15 residues. Unmatched junction bases numbered 4, after V lost 2 bases and J lost 8 bases. The CDR3 DNA follows: TGCGCCAGCAGTCAACTAGCGGGAGGGCCAGATGAGCAGTTCTTC. It specifies CASSQLAGGPDEQFF.

The chain carries TRBV9 and TRBJ1-1; 11 bases match TRBD1. V trimming: 3 bases; J trimming: 3 bases; junction bases outside the gene matches: 1. The CDR3 loop spans 14 amino acids. Germline CDR1 reads SGDLS; CDR2 reads YYNGEE. This chain's CDR3 is CASSAGQGDTEAFF. CDR3 DNA sequence: TGTGCCAGCAGCGCGGGACAGGGGGACACTGAAGCTTTCTTT.

This clone was seen a handful of times. CDR3 sequence (DNA): TGTGCCAGCAGCGGCGAAACAGGGGTTCGTGGCTACACCTTC. It yields the protein CASSGETGVRGYTF. V is TRBV9 and J is TRBJ1-2, with TRBD1 matching over 7 bases. Germline values: CDR1 SGDLS, CDR2 YYNGEE. The CDR3 covers 14 residues. Losses at the gene ends were 3 bases for V and 7 bases for J; bases not matched to a gene: 9.

The genes are TRBV7-9 and TRBJ2-1; TRBD1 is a possible D gene (5 bases). V gave up 2 bases and J gave up 9 bases, with 8 bases separating them. Germline V gene lookup returns CDR1 SEHNR and CDR2 FQNEAQ (reference sequence). There are 12 residues in the CDR3. As DNA, the CDR3 is TGTGCCAGCAGCTTAATGGACACTGAGCAGTTCTTC. Residues: CASSLMDTEQFF.

This rearrangement joins TRBV10-2 to TRBJ2-2, with TRBD2 as a possible D gene (6 bases). The V end lost 6 bases, the J end lost 4 bases, and 30 bases lay between the germline ends. This CDR3 spans 20 amino acids. Germline V gene data show CDR1 as WSHSY and CDR2 as SAAADI. The CDR3 loop reads CASSCDLRWGTLAGTGELFF. DNA of the CDR3: TGCGCCAGCAGCTGTGACTTAAGATGGGGTACACTAGCAGGCACCGGGGAGCTGTTTTTT.

This chain joins TRBV30 and TRBJ2-3; 12 nucleotides line up with TRBD2. The germline V gene has CDR1 GTSNPN and CDR2 SVGIG (reference sequence). This CDR3 comprises 15 residues. Trimming at V came to 6 bases and at J to 6 bases, leaving 10 bases not matched to a gene. In DNA, the CDR3 is TGTGCCTGCCGTCTAGCGGGAGGGTGGTCGGATACGCAGTATTTT. Translation gives CACRLAGGWSDTQYF.

This chain links TRBV27 with TRBJ2-3; TRBD2 agrees at 13 bases. V was pared by 3 bases and J by 5 bases, with 8 bases of the junction left unmatched. CDR3 length: 17 residues. Per germline, CDR1 MNHEY and CDR2 SMNVEV (reference sequence). CDR3 in DNA: TGTGCCAGCAGTTTCGTACTAGCGGGAGGGCGGGGAGATACGCAGTATTTT. This encodes CASSFVLAGGRGDTQYF.

The chain uses TRBV5-1 and TRBJ2-5; 14 bases fit TRBD2. The CDR3 spans 19 residues. The V segment lost 2 bases and the J segment 5 bases; nucleotides outside the gene matches: 14. CDR1 and CDR2 (germline): SGHRS, YFSETQ. CDR3 nucleotide sequence: TGCGCCAGCAGCTTCTCCCCCGGGACTAGCGGGAGTGCGGAGGAGACCCAGTACTTC. This encodes CASSFSPGTSGSAEETQYF.

The V call is TRBV9, the J call TRBJ2-3; 11 nucleotides match TRBD2. The length of the CDR3 is 16 residues. Germline V CDR1 and CDR2: SGDLS, YYNGEE. The J segment lost 1 base and the V segment lost 3 bases, leaving 4 bases of the junction unmatched. CDR3 in DNA: TGTGCCAGCAGCGCCCTAGCGGGGGGACGCACAGATACGCAGTATTTT. The encoded protein is CASSALAGGRTDTQYF.

The genes are TRBV5-5 and TRBJ1-3; D is undetermined. Germline loops: CDR1 SGHKS, CDR2 YYEKEE (reference sequence). V shed 1 base and J shed 3 bases, with 8 bases lying between them. The CDR3 consists of 14 residues. DNA of the CDR3: TGTGCCAGCAGCTTGATGGGAATTGGAAACACCATATATTTT. As protein: CASSLMGIGNTIYF.

The chain couples TRBV13 to TRBJ1-1, with D unresolved. CDR3 length: 12 amino acids. Germline V gives CDR1 PRHDT, CDR2 FYEKMQ (reference sequence). Trimming cost V 2 bases and J 7 bases, with 8 bases left between them. CDR3 nucleotide sequence: TGTGCCAGCAGCTTAAAATACAGTGAAGCTTTCTTT. Translating it yields CASSLKYSEAFF. Drawing the rest from reference TRBV13 and TRBJ1-1, the complete variable domain is AAGVIQSPRHLIKEKRETATLKCYPIPRHDTVYWYQQGPGQDPQFLISFYEKMQSDKGSIPDRFSAQQFSDYHSELNMSSLELGDSALYFCASSLKYSEAFFGQGTRLTVV.